This TCR beta chain was profiled in a study of siplizumab effects on memory and regulatory T cells. Sequencing used immunoSEQ multiplex PCR; TCRdb keeps in-frame clones, though not all of them. There are approximately 92,000 clones in the sample; 85% to 95% occur only once, and approximately 1.5% lies in the top ten. The V segment lost 5 bases and the J segment 5 bases; nucleotides outside the gene matches: 14. The CDR3 is 16 residues long. Germline CDR1 is SEHNR and CDR2 is FQNEAQ (reference sequence). Details on this clone: The antigen remains unidentified.

The study's findings and limits: Assignment to unstimulated subsets succeeded for only a minor fraction of the alloreactive clones. Alloreactive sequences traceable to unstimulated CD4+ memory cells declined significantly under siplizumab. A naive or memory phenotype could not be assigned to roughly 75-97% of the proliferating CD4+ or CD8+ clones.

This chain connects TRBV7-9 to TRBJ2-5; 7 nucleotides line up with TRBD2. The clonotype comes from a human donor in good health. The sample comprised non-Treg CD4+ T cells sorted from blood. CDR3 amino acids: CASSPGREGRYETQYF. CDR3 coding DNA: TGTGCCAGCAGCCCCGGTAGGGAGGGTCGCTACGAGACCCAGTACTTC.